This TCR beta chain emerged from a study of cytomegalovirus exposure and HLA in healthy donors. The germline gives CDR1 SGHRS, CDR2 YFSETQ. This CDR3 is 16 amino acids long. Trimming at V came to 4 bases and at J to 2 bases, leaving 8 bases not matched to a gene. A multiplex PCR was run with 60 Vbeta primers and 13 Jbeta primers. Produced via immunoSEQ multiplex PCR; TCRdb's table is partial and in-frame only. The data show about 140,000 clones, approximately 80% seen once. Sequenced: PBMCs. J is TRBJ2-1 and V is TRBV5-1, with 8 bases matching TRBD2. The receptor was derived from a man younger than 30 in good health and CMV-seronegative. The CDR3 region is CASSLGGSGAYNEQFF. Here the CDR3 DNA reads TGCGCCAGCAGCCTGGGGGGTAGCGGGGCCTACAATGAGCAGTTCTTC.